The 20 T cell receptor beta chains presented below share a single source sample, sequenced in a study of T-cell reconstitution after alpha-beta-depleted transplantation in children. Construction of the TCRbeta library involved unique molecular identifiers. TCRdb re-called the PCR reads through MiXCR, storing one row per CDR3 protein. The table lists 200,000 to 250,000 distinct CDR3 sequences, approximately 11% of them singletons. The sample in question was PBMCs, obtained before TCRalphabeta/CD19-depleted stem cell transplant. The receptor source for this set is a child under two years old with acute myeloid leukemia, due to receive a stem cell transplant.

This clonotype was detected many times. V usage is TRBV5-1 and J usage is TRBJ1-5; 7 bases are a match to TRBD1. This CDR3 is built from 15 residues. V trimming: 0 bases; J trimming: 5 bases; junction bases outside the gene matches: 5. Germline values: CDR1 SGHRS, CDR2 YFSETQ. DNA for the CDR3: TGCGCCAGCAGCTTGGGACAGGGTGCCGATCAGCCCCAGCATTTT. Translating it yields CASSLGQGADQPQHF.

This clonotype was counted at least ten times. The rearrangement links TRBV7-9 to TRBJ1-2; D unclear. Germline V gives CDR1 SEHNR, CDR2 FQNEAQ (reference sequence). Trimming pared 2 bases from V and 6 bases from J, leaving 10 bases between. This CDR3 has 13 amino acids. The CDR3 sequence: CASSLSQVDGYTF. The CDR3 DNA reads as TGTGCCAGCAGCTTATCTCAGGTAGATGGCTACACCTTC. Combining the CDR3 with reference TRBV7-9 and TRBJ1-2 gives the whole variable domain DTGVSQNPRHKITKRGQNVTFRCDPISEHNRLYWYRQTLGQGPEFLTYFQNEAQLEKSRLLSDRFSAERPKGSFSTLEIQRTEQGDSAMYLCASSLSQVDGYTFGSGTRLTVV.

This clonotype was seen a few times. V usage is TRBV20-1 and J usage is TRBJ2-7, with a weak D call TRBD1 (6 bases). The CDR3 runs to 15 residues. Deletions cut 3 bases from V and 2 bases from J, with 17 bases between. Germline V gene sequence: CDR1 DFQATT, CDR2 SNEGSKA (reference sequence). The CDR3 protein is CSASPIRDTPYEQYF. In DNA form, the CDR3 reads TGCAGTGCTAGCCCTATTAGGGACACTCCCTACGAGCAGTACTTC.

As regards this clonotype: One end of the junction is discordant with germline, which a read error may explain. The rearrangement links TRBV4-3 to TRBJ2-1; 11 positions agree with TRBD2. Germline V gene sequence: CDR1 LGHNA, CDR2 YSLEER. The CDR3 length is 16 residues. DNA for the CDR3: TGCGCCAACAGCCAAGCTAGGACTAGCGGGTACAATGAGCAGTTCTTC. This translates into CANSQARTSGYNEQFF.

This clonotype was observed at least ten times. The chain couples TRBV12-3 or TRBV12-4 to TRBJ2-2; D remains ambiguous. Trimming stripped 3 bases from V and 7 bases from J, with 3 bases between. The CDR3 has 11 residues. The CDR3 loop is CASSFSGELFF. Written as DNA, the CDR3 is TGTGCCAGCAGTTTCAGCGGGGAGCTGTTTTTT.

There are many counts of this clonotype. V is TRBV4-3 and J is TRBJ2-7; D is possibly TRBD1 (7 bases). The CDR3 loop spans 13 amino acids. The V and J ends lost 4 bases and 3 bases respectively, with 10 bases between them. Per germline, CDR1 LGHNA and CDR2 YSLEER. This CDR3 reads CASSPQGGYEQYF. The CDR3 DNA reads TGCGCCAGCAGCCCCCAGGGGGGCTACGAGCAGTACTTC.

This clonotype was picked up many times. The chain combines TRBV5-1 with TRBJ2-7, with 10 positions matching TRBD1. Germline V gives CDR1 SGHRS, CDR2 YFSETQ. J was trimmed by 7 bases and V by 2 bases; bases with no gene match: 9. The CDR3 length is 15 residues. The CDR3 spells CASSFPGTGAREQYF. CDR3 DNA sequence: TGCGCCAGCAGCTTTCCCGGGACAGGGGCTAGAGAGCAGTACTTC.

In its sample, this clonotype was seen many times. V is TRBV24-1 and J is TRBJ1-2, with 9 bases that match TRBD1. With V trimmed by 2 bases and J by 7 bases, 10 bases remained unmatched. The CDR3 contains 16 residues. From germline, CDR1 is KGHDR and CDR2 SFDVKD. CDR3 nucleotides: TGTGCCACCAGTGATTCCGAACAGGGGGCCACCCGTGGCTACACCTTC. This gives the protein CATSDSEQGATRGYTF.

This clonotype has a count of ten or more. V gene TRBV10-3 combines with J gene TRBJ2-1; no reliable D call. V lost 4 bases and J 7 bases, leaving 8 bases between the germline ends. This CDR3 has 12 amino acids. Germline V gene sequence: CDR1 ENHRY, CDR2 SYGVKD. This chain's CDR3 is CAISAGRNEQFF. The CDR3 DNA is TGTGCCATCAGTGCGGGTCGGAATGAGCAGTTCTTC.

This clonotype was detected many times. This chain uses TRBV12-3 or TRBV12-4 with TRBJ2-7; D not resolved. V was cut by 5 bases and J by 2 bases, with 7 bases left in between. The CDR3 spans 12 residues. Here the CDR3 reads CASSPFAYEQYF. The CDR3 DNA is TGTGCCAGCAGTCCTTTCGCCTACGAGCAGTACTTC.

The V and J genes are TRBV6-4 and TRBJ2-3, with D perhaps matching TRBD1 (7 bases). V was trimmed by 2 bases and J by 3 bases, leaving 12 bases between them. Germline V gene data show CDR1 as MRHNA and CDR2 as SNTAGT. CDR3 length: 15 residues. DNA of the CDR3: TGTGCCAGCAGTGACGGGCAGGGGGGTACAGATACGCAGTATTTT. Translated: CASSDGQGGTDTQYF.

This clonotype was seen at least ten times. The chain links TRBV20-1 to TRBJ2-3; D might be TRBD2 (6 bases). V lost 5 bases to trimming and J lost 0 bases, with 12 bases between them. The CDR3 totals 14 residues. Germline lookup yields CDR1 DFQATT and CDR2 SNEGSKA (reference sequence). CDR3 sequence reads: CSAPHGGSTDTQYF. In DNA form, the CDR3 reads TGCAGTGCTCCTCATGGGGGGAGCACAGATACGCAGTATTTT.

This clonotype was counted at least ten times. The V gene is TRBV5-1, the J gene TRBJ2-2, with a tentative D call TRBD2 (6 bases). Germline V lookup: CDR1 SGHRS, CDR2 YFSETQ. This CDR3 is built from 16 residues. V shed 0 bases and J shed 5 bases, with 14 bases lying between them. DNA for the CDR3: TGCGCCAGCAGCTTGGCGAGACTAGTTGGGACCGGGGAGCTGTTTTTT. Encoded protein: CASSLARLVGTGELFF.

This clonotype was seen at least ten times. The CDR3: CSAKLGPGYKTEAFF. The CDR3 nucleotides are TGCAGTGCTAAATTGGGTCCGGGGTATAAGACTGAAGCTTTCTTT. The genes are TRBV20-1 and TRBJ1-1; D is ambiguous. CDR3 length: 15 amino acids. Trimming left V 4 bases short and J 5 bases short, with 20 bases between. The germline V gene encodes CDR1 DFQATT and CDR2 SNEGSKA (reference sequence).

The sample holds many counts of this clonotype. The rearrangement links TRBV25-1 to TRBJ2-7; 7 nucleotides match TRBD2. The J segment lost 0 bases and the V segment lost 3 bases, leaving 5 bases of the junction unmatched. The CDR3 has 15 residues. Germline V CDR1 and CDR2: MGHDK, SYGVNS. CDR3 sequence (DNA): TGTGCCAGCAGTGAGGGGGGGTGGAGCTCCTACGAGCAGTACTTC. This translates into CASSEGGWSSYEQYF.

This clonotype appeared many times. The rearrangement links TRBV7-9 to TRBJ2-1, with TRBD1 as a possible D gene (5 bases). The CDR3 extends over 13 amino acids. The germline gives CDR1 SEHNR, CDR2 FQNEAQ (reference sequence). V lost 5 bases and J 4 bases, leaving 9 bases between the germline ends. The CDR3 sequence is CASSPRVYNEQFF. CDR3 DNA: TGTGCCAGCAGCCCCAGGGTGTACAATGAGCAGTTCTTC.

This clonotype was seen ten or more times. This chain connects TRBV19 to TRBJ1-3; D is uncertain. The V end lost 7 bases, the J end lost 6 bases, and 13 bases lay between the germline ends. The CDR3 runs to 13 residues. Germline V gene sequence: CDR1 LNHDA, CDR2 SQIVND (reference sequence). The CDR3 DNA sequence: TGTGCCAGTAACGGAGGCTATGAAAACACCATATATTTT. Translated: CASNGGYENTIYF.

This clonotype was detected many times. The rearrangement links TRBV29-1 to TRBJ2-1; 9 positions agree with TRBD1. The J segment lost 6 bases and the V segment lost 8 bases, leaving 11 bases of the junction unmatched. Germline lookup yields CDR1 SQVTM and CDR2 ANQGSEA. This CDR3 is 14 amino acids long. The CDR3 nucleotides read TGCAGCCACACACAGGGGGCGGTTCGCAATGAGCAGTTCTTC. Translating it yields CSHTQGAVRNEQFF.

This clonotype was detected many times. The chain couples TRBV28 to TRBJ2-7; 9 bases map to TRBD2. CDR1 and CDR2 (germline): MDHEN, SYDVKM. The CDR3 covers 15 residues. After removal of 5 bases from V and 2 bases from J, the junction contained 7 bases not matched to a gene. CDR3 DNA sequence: TGTGCCAGCAGTCCCCCAGGACTAGCGCCCTACGAGCAGTACTTC. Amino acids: CASSPPGLAPYEQYF.

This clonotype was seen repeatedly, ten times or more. CDR3 sequence (DNA): TGCGCCAGCAGCTGGGGGGGTCCCTATACCTACGAGCAGTACTTC. Translation: CASSWGGPYTYEQYF. The genes are TRBV5-1 and TRBJ2-7; 7 bases map to TRBD2. Germline trimming cut 3 bases from V and 2 bases from J; bases unmatched to any gene: 8. The germline V gene encodes CDR1 SGHRS and CDR2 YFSETQ. This CDR3 is built from 15 residues.